Listed below are T cell receptor beta chains from one sample, sequenced in a study of T cells in Graves' hyperthyroidism and ophthalmopathy. One entry per CDR3 protein, called by TCRdb with MiXCR from the multiplex PCR reads. The table includes roughly 510,000 distinct CDR3 sequences, about 45% detected once. What was sequenced was peripheral blood or thyroid tissue (not recorded which). Source of these receptors: an adult woman with Graves' disease, either hyperthyroidism or ophthalmopathy (not recorded which). The CDR3 runs from the conserved cysteine through the conserved F or W. D genes are given only for firm matches. Not all rows give a size; the values are once, few, many and, for expanded clones, a class.

d_call	clone_size	v_call	j_call	cdr3_nt	cdr3_aa
-	many	TRBV9	TRBJ2-5	TGTGCCAGCAGCATGACTGGGGCTAGCGAAGAGACCCAGTACTTC	CASSMTGASEETQYF
TRBD1	-	TRBV19	TRBJ1-5	TGTGCCAGTAGTATCTCGACAGGGGGGAATCAGCCCCAGCATTTT	CASSISTGGNQPQHF
-	few	TRBV29-1	TRBJ1-3	TGCAGCGTTTGGGGGGTGTCTGGAAACACCATATATTTT	CSVWGVSGNTIYF
TRBD1	-	TRBV19	TRBJ2-5	TGTGCCAGTAGTTCCCCGGGACAGGGTCATCAGCCCCAGTACTTC	CASSSPGQGHQPQYF
TRBD2	few	TRBV7-2	TRBJ2-5	TGTGCCAGCAGCTTCACTAGCGGGCCGGGGAAGACCCAGTACTTC	CASSFTSGPGKTQYF
-	many	TRBV20-1	TRBJ1-3	TGCAGTGCCCTGAACAGGGGAAACACCATATATTTT	CSALNRGNTIYF
TRBD2	-	TRBV25-1	TRBJ2-2	TGTGCCAGCAGTGAATTACCCCCTAGCGGGAGGGTCGGGGAGCTGTTTTTT	CASSELPPSGRVGELFF
-	-	TRBV12-3/TRBV12-4	TRBJ2-7	TGTGCCAGCAGTTTAGGTGGAGGTTACCACGAGCAGTACTTC	CASSLGGGYHEQYF
-	many	TRBV7-9	TRBJ1-1	TGTGCCAGCAGCCGTACAGGTTTCGGAGCTTTCTTT	CASSRTGFGAFF
-	many	TRBV7-2	TRBJ2-2	TGTGCCAGCAGCTCAGGGGTAGCCGGGGAGCTGTTTTTT	CASSSGVAGELFF
TRBD1	-	TRBV29-1	TRBJ1-1	TGCAGCGCAGGACAGGTCCCCGCTTTCTTT	CSAGQVPAFF
-	many	TRBV29-1	TRBJ2-5	TGCAGCGTTGCCGGGCGCGGCCAAGAGACCCAGTACTTC	CSVAGRGQETQYF
-	many	TRBV11-2	TRBJ2-5	TGTGCCAGCAGCTTAGTGGGGGCAGGGGAAGAGACCCAGTACTTC	CASSLVGAGEETQYF
-	few	TRBV19	TRBJ2-6	TGTGCCAGTAGTATCTTGGAGGGGCTTGGGGCCAACGTCCTGACTTTC	CASSILEGLGANVLTF
-	-	TRBV20-1	TRBJ1-1	TGCAGTGCTAGAACAACGGACAGCATGAACACTGAAGCTTTCTTT	CSARTTDSMNTEAFF
-	-	TRBV24-1	TRBJ2-2	TGTGCCACCAGTAGACAGAGAAACACCGGGGAGCTGTTTTTT	CATSRQRNTGELFF
-	-	TRBV18	TRBJ1-5	TGTGCCAGCTCACCACGGGAGTTACAGCCCCAGCATTTT	CASSPRELQPQHF
TRBD1	-	TRBV9	TRBJ2-7	TGTGCCAGCAGCAAGGGGGCTACGTACTCCTACGAGCAGTACTTC	CASSKGATYSYEQYF
-	-	TRBV6-4	TRBJ1-5	TGTGCCAGCAGTACCACAGGAGGGGCAACTCAGCCCCAGCATTTT	CASSTTGGATQPQHF
-	few	TRBV2	TRBJ2-1	TGTGCCAGCAGTGAAAGAGAGTACAATGAGCAGTTCTTC	CASSEREYNEQFF
TRBD1	-	TRBV29-1	TRBJ1-1	TGCAGCGTTCGCCTTCGACAGGGAAGGAACACTGAAGCTTTCTTT	CSVRLRQGRNTEAFF
-	-	TRBV20-1	TRBJ1-3	TGCAGTGCTCCAACATGGGGCACCATATATTTT	CSAPTWGTIYF
TRBD1	-	TRBV2	TRBJ2-7	TGTGCCAGCAGGGACAGGGGTGGCGGCGAGCAGTACTTC	CASRDRGGGEQYF
-	few	TRBV4-3	TRBJ1-2	TGCGCCAGCAGCCAAGAGTTGCTGAGGGTTGGCTATGGCTACACCTTC	CASSQELLRVGYGYTF
-	many	TRBV7-6	TRBJ1-1	TGTGCCAGCAGCCCACTCGCGCTAAACACTGAAGCTTTCTTT	CASSPLALNTEAFF
-	-	TRBV9	TRBJ1-2	TGTGCCAGCAGCCCCCCTGAAGGACACTATGGCTACACCTTC	CASSPPEGHYGYTF
TRBD2	-	TRBV11-2	TRBJ2-7	TGCGCCAGCAGCCCCCCCAGACTGGCGGGAGGTCACTACGAGCAGTACTTC	CASSPPRLAGGHYEQYF
-	-	TRBV4-2	TRBJ1-1	TGTGCCAGCATCAGGGGCTCCACTGAAGCTTTCTTT	CASIRGSTEAFF
TRBD1	-	TRBV3-1	TRBJ2-7	TGTGCCAGCAGCGTAGGTCCACAGGGGTTGTACGAGCAGTACTTC	CASSVGPQGLYEQYF
-	-	TRBV6-2/TRBV6-3	TRBJ1-5	TGTGCCAGCAGTTACGGATTCCAGGCTAGCAATCAGCCCCAGCATTTT	CASSYGFQASNQPQHF
-	-	TRBV12-3/TRBV12-4	TRBJ2-5	TGTGCCAGCACCTCGATTGAGGGAGAGACCCAGTACTTC	CASTSIEGETQYF
-	many	TRBV6-5	TRBJ2-2	TGTGCCAGCAGTTACTCTGGGACCCTCACCGGGGAGCTGTTTTTT	CASSYSGTLTGELFF
-	-	TRBV9	TRBJ2-5	TGTGCCAGCAGCGTAGGTGGGGAGGCGGTATCCGGGGAGCCCCAGTACTTC	CASSVGGEAVSGEPQYF
TRBD1	many	TRBV6-5	TRBJ1-2	TGTGCCAGCAGAACAGGGGGAGTCTATGGCTACACCTTC	CASRTGGVYGYTF
TRBD2	-	TRBV5-1	TRBJ2-7	TGCGCCAGCAGCCCCACCGTGGCTAGCGGGAGACGCGAGCAGTACTTC	CASSPTVASGRREQYF
TRBD1	-	TRBV7-2	TRBJ1-6	TGTGCCAGCAGCTTACCACAGGGACAGACGAATTCACCCCTCCACTTT	CASSLPQGQTNSPLHF
-	many	TRBV20-1	TRBJ2-5	TGCAGTGCTAGCCAGGACCAAGAGACCCAGTACTTC	CSASQDQETQYF
-	-	TRBV6-4	TRBJ2-5	TGTGCCAGCAGTGACTCGACGGGGACCCAGTACTTC	CASSDSTGTQYF
-	-	TRBV7-3	TRBJ2-7	TGTGCCAGCAGCCGAGTTGCGAGGAAGCTGGGCTTGGAGCAGTACTTC	CASSRVARKLGLEQYF
-	few	TRBV5-1	TRBJ1-1	TGCGCCAGCAGCTTTGACTGGGAGTTTGAAGCTTTCTTT	CASSFDWEFEAFF
TRBD1	many	TRBV7-9	TRBJ1-2	TGTGCCAGCAGCTCCCGACAGGGTTTGTCAGGCTACACCTTC	CASSSRQGLSGYTF
TRBD1	-	TRBV15	TRBJ1-2	TGTGCCACCAGCACCGAGACAGGGCTAAAGAACTATGGCTACACCTTC	CATSTETGLKNYGYTF